This TCR beta chain originates from a study of monozygotic twins with inflammatory bowel disease. Study-level results: Concordant and discordant twins showed no difference in repertoire similarity, possibly from limited power.

Every TCR library drew on around 3,400 ng of total RNA. With the 5' RACE reads reprocessed, TCRdb shows one record per CDR3 protein and no DNA. Recorded for this sample: a few hundred thousand distinct CDR3 sequences. Details on this clonotype: The antigen is not known.

Sequencing used blood. This receptor was obtained from a human donor with ulcerative colitis or Crohn's disease, or a healthy co-twin of an affected twin (not recorded which).

CDR3 residues: CASSTLSMSSGNTIYF. The rearrangement joins TRBV7-9 to TRBJ1-3; TCRdb's D call, TRBD1, is unchecked because there is no DNA. This CDR3 is built from 16 residues. Germline V gene data show CDR1 as SEHNR and CDR2 as FQNEAQ (reference sequence).